This T cell receptor beta chain was obtained from a study of blood T cell repertoires in COVID-19. In the original workflow: It was from reference gene primer amplification that nucleated cell counts were estimated. Here immunoSEQ multiplex PCR was the method, and the copy in TCRdb shows in-frame clones only, minus some. From that table come the V and J calls and clone size; the DNA was used to work out D and trimming. The table records 49,000 or so clones, approximately 85% of them present only once. The CDR3 covers 18 residues. Germline CDR1 is SGHVS and CDR2 is FQNEAQ. J lost 8 bases, V lost 4 bases, and 11 bases had no gene match.

Input material: peripheral blood. The gene calls are TRBV7-8 and TRBJ2-1; 16 nucleotides agree with TRBD2. This TCR was sampled from a woman older than 75 with COVID-19, enrolled during active disease. The CDR3 spells CASSSGTSGGARLDEQFF. CDR3 sequence (DNA): TGTGCCAGCAGCTCGGGGACTAGCGGGGGGGCCAGGCTCGATGAGCAGTTCTTC.